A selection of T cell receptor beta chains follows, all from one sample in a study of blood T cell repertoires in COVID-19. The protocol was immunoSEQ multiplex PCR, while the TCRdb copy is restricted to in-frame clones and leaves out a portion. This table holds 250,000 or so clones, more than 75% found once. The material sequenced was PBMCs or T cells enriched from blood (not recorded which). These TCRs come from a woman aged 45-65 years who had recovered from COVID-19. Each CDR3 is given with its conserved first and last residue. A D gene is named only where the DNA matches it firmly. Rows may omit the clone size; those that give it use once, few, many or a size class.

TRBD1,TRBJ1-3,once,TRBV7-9,CASSSQGRGLTGNTIYF,TGTGCCAGCAGCTCCCAGGGCAGGGGGCTGACTGGAAACACCATATATTTT
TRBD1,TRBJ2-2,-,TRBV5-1,CASARGPSNTGELFF,TGCGCCAGCGCCAGGGGGCCTTCGAACACCGGGGAGCTGTTTTTT
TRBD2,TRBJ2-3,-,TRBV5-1,CASRNGLAGSTDTQYF,TGCGCCAGCCGCAATGGACTAGCGGGCAGCACAGATACGCAGTATTTT
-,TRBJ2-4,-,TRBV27,CASSLAVAKNIQYF,TGTGCCAGCAGTTTGGCGGTAGCCAAAAACATTCAGTACTTC
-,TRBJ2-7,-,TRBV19,CASSIGGPSYEQYF,TGTGCCAGTAGTATTGGCGGTCCCTCCTACGAGCAGTACTTC
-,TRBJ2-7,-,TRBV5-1,CASSLNLQGGEQYF,TGCGCCAGCAGCTTGAACCTCCAGGGGGGAGAGCAGTACTTC
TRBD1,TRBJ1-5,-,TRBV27,CASSASGTGGRQPQHF,TGTGCCAGCAGTGCCTCCGGGACAGGGGGCAGGCAGCCCCAGCATTTT
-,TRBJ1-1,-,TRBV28,CASSLPGGGRAFF,TGTGCCAGCAGTTTACCGGGAGGGGGAAGAGCTTTCTTT
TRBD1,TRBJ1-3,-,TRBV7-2,CASSIRVGQGPSGNTIYF,TGTGCCAGCAGCATTCGAGTTGGACAGGGCCCCTCTGGAAACACCATATATTTT
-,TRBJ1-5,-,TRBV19,CARRGGEKSNQPQHF,TGTGCCAGAAGGGGGGGGGAAAAAAGCAATCAGCCCCAGCATTTT
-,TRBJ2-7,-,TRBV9,CASSVDLWAPYEQYF,TGTGCCAGCAGCGTAGACCTCTGGGCCCCCTACGAGCAGTACTTC
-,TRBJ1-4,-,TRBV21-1,CASSPGGLVANEKLFF,TGTGCCAGCAGTCCAGGGGGCCTTGTGGCTAATGAAAAACTGTTTTTT
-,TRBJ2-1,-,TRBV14,CASSQGRGNEQFF,TGTGCCAGCAGCCAAGGGCGGGGAAATGAGCAGTTCTTC
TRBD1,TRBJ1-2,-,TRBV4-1,CASSQGDRAWGYTF,TGCGCCAGCAGCCAAGGGGACAGGGCCTGGGGCTACACCTTC
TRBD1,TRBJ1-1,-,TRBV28,CASSLWDRWDTEAFF,TGTGCCAGCAGTTTATGGGACAGGTGGGACACTGAAGCTTTCTTT
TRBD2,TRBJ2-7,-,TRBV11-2,CASSLVSGGAYEQYF,TGTGCCAGCAGCTTAGTTAGCGGGGGGGCCTACGAGCAGTACTTC
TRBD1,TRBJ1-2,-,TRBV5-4,CASSLPPGQEFYGYTF,TGTGCCAGCAGCTTGCCCCCGGGACAGGAATTCTATGGCTACACCTTC
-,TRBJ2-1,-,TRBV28,CASSQDSNSYNEQFF,TGTGCCAGCAGCCAAGACAGTAACTCCTACAATGAGCAGTTCTTC
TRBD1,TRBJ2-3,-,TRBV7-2,CASSPGTGSTDTQYF,TGTGCCAGCAGCCCCGGGACAGGGAGTACAGATACGCAGTATTTT
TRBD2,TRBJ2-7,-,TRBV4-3,CASSQDAQRGSSYEQYF,TGCGCCAGCAGCCAAGATGCACAGCGGGGGAGCTCCTACGAGCAGTACTTC
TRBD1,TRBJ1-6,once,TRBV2,CAGTGGYNSPLHF,TGTGCCGGGACAGGGGGCTATAATTCACCCCTCCACTTT
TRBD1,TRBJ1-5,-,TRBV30,CAWTGQGEQPQHF,TGTGCCTGGACAGGTCAGGGGGAGCAGCCCCAGCATTTT
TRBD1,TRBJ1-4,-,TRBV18,CASSPRQGGPNEKLFF,TGTGCCAGCTCACCCCGACAGGGGGGGCCTAATGAAAAACTGTTTTTT
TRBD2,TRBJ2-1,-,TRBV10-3,CAISEFPFLTSVPRVNEQFF,TGTGCCATCAGTGAGTTTCCTTTTCTGACTAGCGTACCTCGGGTGAATGAGCAGTTCTTC
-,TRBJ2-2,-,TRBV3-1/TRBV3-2,CASSRDWGRTGELFF,TGTGCCAGCAGCCGGGACTGGGGGAGGACCGGGGAGCTGTTTTTT
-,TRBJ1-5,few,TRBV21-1,CASSLVAGQGTGHLHNQPQHF,TGTGCCAGCAGCTTGGTTGCGGGACAGGGTACGGGACACTTACACAATCAGCCCCAGCATTTT
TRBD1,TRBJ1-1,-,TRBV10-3,CAISRTGGTEAFF,TGTGCCATCAGTCGAACAGGGGGCACTGAAGCTTTCTTT
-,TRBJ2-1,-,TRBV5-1,CASSPPRGATDNEQFF,TGCGCCAGCAGCCCCCCCCGTGGGGCGACAGACAATGAGCAGTTCTTC
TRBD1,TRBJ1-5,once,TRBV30,CAWSLRTGAGAQHF,TGTGCCTGGAGTCTTCGGACAGGCGCTGGGGCCCAGCATTTT